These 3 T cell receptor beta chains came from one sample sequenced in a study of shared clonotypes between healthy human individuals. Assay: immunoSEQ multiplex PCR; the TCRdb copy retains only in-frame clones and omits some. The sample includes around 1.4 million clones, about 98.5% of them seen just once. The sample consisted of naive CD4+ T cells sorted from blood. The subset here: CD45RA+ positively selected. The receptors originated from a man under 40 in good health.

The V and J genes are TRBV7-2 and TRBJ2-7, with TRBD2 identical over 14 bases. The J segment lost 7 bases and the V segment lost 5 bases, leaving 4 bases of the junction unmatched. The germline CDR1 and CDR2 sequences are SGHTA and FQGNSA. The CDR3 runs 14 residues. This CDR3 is CASSGGLAGAEQYF. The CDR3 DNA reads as TGTGCCAGCAGCGGGGGACTAGCGGGAGCAGAGCAGTACTTC.

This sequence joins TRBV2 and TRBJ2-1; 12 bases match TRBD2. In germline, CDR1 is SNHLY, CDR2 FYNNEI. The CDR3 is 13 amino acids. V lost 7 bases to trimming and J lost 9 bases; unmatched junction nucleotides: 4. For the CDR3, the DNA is TGTGCCAGCACCCAGGGACTAGCGGGTGAGCAGTTCTTC. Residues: CASTQGLAGEQFF.

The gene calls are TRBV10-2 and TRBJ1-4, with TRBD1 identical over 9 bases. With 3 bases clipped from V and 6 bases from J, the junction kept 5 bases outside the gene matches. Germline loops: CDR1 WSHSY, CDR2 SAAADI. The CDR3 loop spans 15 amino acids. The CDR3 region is CASSDRTGAYEKLFF. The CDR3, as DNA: TGCGCCAGCAGTGACAGGACAGGGGCTTATGAAAAACTGTTTTTT.